The 16 T cell receptor beta chains given below trace back to one sample, sequenced in a study of T-cell memory formation after mild COVID-19. TCRdb fed the 5' RACE reads into MiXCR, producing one record per CDR3 protein. Of under 600,000 distinct CDR3 sequences in the sample, about 20% were seen once. The sequenced sample was PBMCs or a T cell subset sorted from them (not recorded which). The source is an adult woman who had mild COVID-19 (a few samples of this study predate the infection). Cell type and time point are not known.

J is TRBJ1-2 and V is TRBV7-2; perhaps TRBD1 as D (6 bases). With 4 bases removed from V and 4 bases from J, the gap between germline ends came to 13 bases. The germline gives CDR1 SGHTA, CDR2 FQGNSA. This CDR3 has 14 residues. CDR3 residues: CASSSRGASYGYTF. The CDR3 bases are TGTGCCAGCAGCTCCCGGGGGGCTTCCTATGGCTACACCTTC. The full variable domain, in which reference TRBV7-2 and TRBJ1-2 provide the parts outside the CDR3, is GAGVSQSPSNKVTEKGKDVELRCDPISGHTALYWYRQSLGQGLEFLIYFQGNSAPDKSGLPSDRFSAERTGGSVSTLTIQRTQQEDSAVYLCASSSRGASYGYTFGSGTRLTVV.

V usage is TRBV12-3 or TRBV12-4 and J usage is TRBJ2-4, with 9 bases matching TRBD2. The V segment lost 6 bases and the J segment 2 bases; nucleotides outside the gene matches: 17. CDR3 length equals 19 residues. The CDR3 is CASSKSVAGGFVTKNIQYF. The CDR3 DNA sequence: TGTGCCAGCAGCAAGTCCGTGGCGGGGGGGTTTGTAACCAAAAACATTCAGTACTTC.

V gene TRBV6-5 combines with J gene TRBJ2-2; D perhaps matches TRBD1 (7 bases). With 10 bases removed from V and 0 bases from J, the gap between germline ends came to 12 bases. CDR3 length equals 14 residues. Germline V gene data show CDR1 as MNHEY and CDR2 as SVGAGI. CDR3 sequence: CATRGASNTGELFF. As DNA, the CDR3 is TGTGCCACCAGGGGGGCTTCGAACACCGGGGAGCTGTTTTTT.

The chain has TRBV20-1 and TRBJ1-6, with D possibly being TRBD1 (6 bases). V shed 3 bases and J shed 7 bases, with 19 bases lying between them. Germline V gene data show CDR1 as DFQATT and CDR2 as SNEGSKA (reference sequence). The CDR3 spans 16 residues. The CDR3 spells CSAREVGTSGNSPLHF. The CDR3 bases are TGCAGTGCTAGGGAGGTCGGGACATCAGGAAATTCACCCCTCCACTTT.

This clonotype was seen a handful of times. This rearrangement joins TRBV6-1 to TRBJ1-5, with D uncertain. The CDR3 contains 14 residues. V was trimmed by 8 bases and J by 0 bases, leaving 11 bases between them. From germline, CDR1 is MNHNS and CDR2 SASEGT. CDR3 sequence reads: CASRRSGSNQPQHF. CDR3 DNA: TGTGCCAGCCGGCGGTCGGGTAGCAATCAGCCCCAGCATTTT.

This clonotype was seen only a few times. V gene TRBV12-3 or TRBV12-4 combines with J gene TRBJ2-5, with 9 bases aligning to TRBD1. With 6 bases clipped from V and 5 bases from J, the junction kept 10 bases outside the gene matches. This CDR3 spans 15 amino acids. CDR3 DNA: TGTGCCAGCAGCCCAAACACAGGGGGCTTGGAGACCCAGTACTTC. Translation: CASSPNTGGLETQYF.

This clonotype has a handful of counts. V and J are TRBV6-5 and TRBJ2-2; D remains ambiguous. V was cut by 5 bases and J by 3 bases, with 10 bases left in between. CDR3 size: 14 residues. CDR1 is MNHEY, CDR2 SVGAGI, per germline. The CDR3 here is CASSTGPYTGELFF. The CDR3 DNA sequence: TGTGCCAGCAGTACGGGTCCCTACACCGGGGAGCTGTTTTTT.

Only one count was recorded for this clonotype. This chain links TRBV6-5 with TRBJ1-4, with D possibly matching TRBD1 (6 bases). Germline V gives CDR1 MNHEY, CDR2 SVGAGI. V was trimmed by 6 bases and J by 7 bases, leaving 12 bases between them. The length of the CDR3 is 13 residues. This chain's CDR3 is CASRTGYGEKLFF. The CDR3 DNA reads TGTGCCAGCAGAACAGGGTACGGTGAAAAACTGTTTTTT.

This clonotype was counted between two and nine times. The chain combines TRBV11-3 with TRBJ2-3; TRBD2 agrees at 15 bases. This CDR3 is built from 16 residues. After removal of 5 bases from V and 4 bases from J, the junction contained 4 bases not matched to a gene. From germline, CDR1 is SGHNT and CDR2 YENEEA. CDR3 nucleotides: TGTGCCAGCAGCATTGGACTAGCGGGGGGGGCAGATACGCAGTATTTT. Translation: CASSIGLAGGADTQYF. Combining the CDR3 with reference TRBV11-3 and TRBJ2-3 gives the whole variable domain EAGVVQSPRYKIIEKKQPVAFWCNPISGHNTLYWYLQNLGQGPELLIRYENEEAVDDSQLPKDRFSAERLKGVDSTLKIQPAELGDSAVYLCASSIGLAGGADTQYFGPGTRLTVL.

This clonotype has just a few counts. The rearrangement uses TRBV18 and TRBJ1-5, with D tentatively TRBD1 (6 bases). This CDR3 has 13 residues. V gave up 4 bases and J gave up 7 bases, with 11 bases separating them. Germline V gives CDR1 KGHSH, CDR2 LQKENI. CDR3 protein: CASSRAGEQPQHF. In DNA form, the CDR3 reads TGTGCCAGCTCACGGGCAGGGGAACAGCCCCAGCATTTT.

The CDR3 spells CASSLALAGGFNEQFF. The DNA for the CDR3 is TGTGCCAGCAGCTTAGCTCTAGCGGGGGGCTTCAATGAGCAGTTCTTC. The chain has TRBV7-2 and TRBJ2-1; TRBD2 matches at 11 bases. CDR3 length: 16 residues. J was trimmed by 6 bases and V by 0 bases; bases with no gene match: 4. The germline V gene has CDR1 SGHTA and CDR2 FQGNSA.

V gene TRBV20-1 combines with J gene TRBJ2-5; TRBD2 aligns across 10 bases. The V and J ends lost 2 bases and 7 bases, in that order; junction bases with no gene match: 13. The V gene's germline CDR1 is DFQATT and CDR2 SNEGSKA (reference sequence). This CDR3 contains 16 residues. CDR3 protein: CSARTRGLATLGTQYF. CDR3 bases: TGCAGTGCTAGAACAAGGGGACTAGCGACCCTAGGGACCCAGTACTTC.

This clonotype turned up a few times. This chain uses TRBV19 with TRBJ1-2, with a tentative D call TRBD1 (6 bases). With 3 bases removed from V and 3 bases from J, the gap between germline ends came to 11 bases. CDR1 and CDR2 from the germline V gene are LNHDA and SQIVND (reference sequence). The CDR3 is made up of 14 amino acids. DNA for the CDR3: TGTGCCAGTAGTATCCCCCAGGGGTACTATGGCTACACCTTC. Translation gives CASSIPQGYYGYTF.

This clonotype was counted a single time. The rearrangement joins TRBV6-2 or TRBV6-3 to TRBJ2-1; D remains unclear. This CDR3 contains 12 residues. Germline CDR1 MNHEY, CDR2 SVGEGT. The V end was cut by 0 bases, the J end by 10 bases, with 7 bases between. The CDR3 bases are TGTGCCAGCAGTTACTCTAGAGTGGAGCAGTTCTTC. This gives the protein CASSYSRVEQFF.

The rearrangement links TRBV6-5 to TRBJ1-6; D might be TRBD1 (5 bases). Trimming left V 2 bases short and J 8 bases short, with 10 bases between. Germline CDR1 reads MNHEY; CDR2 reads SVGAGI. The CDR3 is 14 amino acids. CDR3 coding DNA: TGTGCCAGCAGTTACGGGCAGGGAGATTCACCCCTCCACTTT. Amino acids: CASSYGQGDSPLHF.

The rearrangement uses TRBV5-6 and TRBJ2-1; tentatively, D is TRBD2 (7 bases). Germline V gene data show CDR1 as SGHDT and CDR2 as YYEEEE. The CDR3 is 15 amino acids. Between the trimmed V and J ends, which lost 2 bases and 7 bases, there was a span of 16 bases. CDR3 sequence: CASSFAWGRGNEQFF. The CDR3 bases are TGTGCCAGCAGCTTTGCCTGGGGGCGGGGGAATGAGCAGTTCTTC. Variable domain in full (rest from reference TRBV5-6 and TRBJ2-1): DAGVTQSPTHLIKTRGQQVTLRCSPKSGHDTVSWYQQALGQGPQFIFQYYEEEERQRGNFPDRFSGHQFPNYSSELNVNALLLGDSALYLCASSFAWGRGNEQFFGPGTRLTVL.